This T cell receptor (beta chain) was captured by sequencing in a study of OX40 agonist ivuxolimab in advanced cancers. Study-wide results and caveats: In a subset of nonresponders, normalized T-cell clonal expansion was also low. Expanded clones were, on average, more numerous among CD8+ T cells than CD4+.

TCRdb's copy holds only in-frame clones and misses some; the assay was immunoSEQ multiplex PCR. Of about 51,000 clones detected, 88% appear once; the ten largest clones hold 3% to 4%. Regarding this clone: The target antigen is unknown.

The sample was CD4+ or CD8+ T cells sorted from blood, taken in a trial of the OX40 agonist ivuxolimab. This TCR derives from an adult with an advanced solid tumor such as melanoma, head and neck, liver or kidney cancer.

This CDR3 reads CASSPQGPNTGELFF. CDR3 coding DNA: TGTGCCAGCTCGCCCCAGGGACCGAACACCGGGGAGCTGTTTTTT. V is TRBV18 and J is TRBJ2-2, with D possibly being TRBD1 or TRBD2 (5 bases each). The germline V and J ends were trimmed by 6 bases and 0 bases, with 11 bases remaining between them. The CDR3 extends over 15 amino acids. Germline V gene lookup returns CDR1 KGHSH and CDR2 LQKENI.